These 5 T cell receptor beta chains were all obtained from the same sample, sequenced in a study of T cell repertoires in cytomegalovirus infection. TCRdb ran MiXCR on the reads and lists one entry per CDR3 protein. The data show approximately 280,000 distinct CDR3 sequences, 22% seen once. Antigens for these TCRs are unknown. Specimen: cultured PBMCs, collected from culture after CMV antigen stimulation. Source of these receptors: a human donor in good health (CMV status not recorded). Some clones in this sample may be carry-over from other donors' samples.

In its sample, this clonotype was seen many times. The genes are TRBV11-2 and TRBJ1-2; possibly TRBD1 for D (6 bases). The germline CDR1 and CDR2 sequences are SGHAT and FQNNGV. V lost 2 bases to trimming and J lost 3 bases, with 19 bases between them. The CDR3 spans 17 residues. CDR3: CASSLTGQGRSDYGYTF. The CDR3 DNA sequence: TGTGCCAGCAGCTTAACGGGCCAGGGGAGATCGGACTATGGCTACACCTTC.

The genes are TRBV2 and TRBJ1-1; 9 bases line up with TRBD1. The CDR3 contains 13 residues. Germline CDR1 SNHLY, CDR2 FYNNEI. Unmatched junction bases numbered 7, after V lost 3 bases and J lost 11 bases. CDR3 nucleotides: TGTGCCAGCAGTGAGGGGACAGGGTTTATGGCTTTCTTT. It codes for CASSEGTGFMAFF.

This clonotype was recorded a few times. A read error may account for a junction end that differs from germline. The V and J genes are TRBV7-3 and TRBJ2-1; 8 nucleotides agree with TRBD2. Germline V lookup: CDR1 SGHTA, CDR2 FQGTGA. The CDR3 length is 16 residues. CDR3 residues: CASSVTGTRSEGEQFF. CDR3 in DNA: TGTGCCAGCAGCGTAACCGGGACTAGAAGCGAGGGTGAGCAGTTCTTC.

This clonotype was seen repeatedly, ten times or more. The chain joins TRBV6-2 or TRBV6-3 to TRBJ2-7; D gene uncertain. Germline values: CDR1 MNHEY, CDR2 SVGEGT. This CDR3 has 14 amino acids. Trimming took off 6 bases at V and 6 bases at J, with 18 bases between the two ends. The chain's CDR3 is CASRDSSYQLEQYF. The CDR3 nucleotides read TGTGCCAGCAGAGACTCAAGTTACCAACTCGAGCAGTACTTC.

There are a few counts of this clonotype. The chain carries TRBV7-9 and TRBJ1-1; D gene unclear. The CDR3 consists of 15 residues. Germline values: CDR1 SEHNR, CDR2 FQNEAQ (reference sequence). V was pared by 5 bases and J by 0 bases, with 13 bases between. The chain's CDR3 is CASSRPGPLNTEAFF. CDR3 nucleotide sequence: TGTGCCAGCAGCCGCCCCGGGCCGCTGAACACTGAAGCTTTCTTT.